This T cell receptor beta chain was sequenced during a study of T cell repertoires in cytomegalovirus infection. Looking at the study overall: Matching HLA type, along with CMV infection, was indicated by public TCR beta signatures. Study results and limitations: Dominating the ex vivo response were TCR beta clonotypes that were CMV-specific and HLA-C-restricted.

This clonotype came up a few times. Antigen unknown. This CDR3 comprises 13 residues. Deletions cut 5 bases from V and 5 bases from J, with 13 bases between. TCRdb recomputed calls from the reads with MiXCR, one row per CDR3 protein. Counted here are 100,000 to 150,000 distinct CDR3 sequences, more than 20% occurring once; the ten biggest clones make up 34%. The origin of this receptor is a human donor in good health (CMV status not recorded). Some clones in this sample may be carry-over from other donors' samples. The sample taken for sequencing was PBMCs, sequenced either directly or after in vitro stimulation (not recorded which). The V gene is TRBV12-3 or TRBV12-4, the J gene TRBJ2-7; unclear D gene. The CDR3 sequence: CASSLELSHEQYF. CDR3 coding DNA: TGTGCCAGCAGTCTGGAGTTGAGCCACGAGCAGTACTTC.